This T cell receptor (beta chain) was sequenced in a study of T cells in localized non-small cell lung cancer. This CDR3 is built from 18 residues. Clones were sequenced by immunoSEQ multiplex PCR, and TCRdb holds only the in-frame ones, with some missing. This sample has 70,000 to 75,000 clones, with approximately 84% found just once. Material: peripheral blood, obtained before any cancer treatment. This sequence joins TRBV21-1 and TRBJ1-5; the D call in the table, TRBD1, was not verified against the DNA. TRBV21-1 corresponds to a pseudogene. This receptor was obtained from a female donor at least 60 years old with stage I lung adenocarcinoma. CDR3: CASSKSDQGAMSNQPQHF. The CDR3 nucleotides read TGTGCCAGCAGCAAATCAGATCAGGGGGCAATGAGCAATCAGCCCCAGCATTTT.